This T cell receptor beta chain was obtained from a study of CD4+ T cells in melanoma (dated by TCRdb to between 2020 and 2023). Looking at the study overall: The study investigated neoantigen-specific CD4+ T cells in human melanoma. The paper as a whole reports these results and caveats: Neoantigen-specific CD4+ T cells in melanoma were reported to have a range of differentiation states. Neoantigen-specific CD4+ T cells were reported to be correlated with the function of CD8+ T cells, macrophages and B cells.

In this sample, this clone turned up a few times. Its antigen remains undetermined. It has no much larger one-base neighbor in the sample; base qualities were not kept. The CDR1 and CDR2 encoded by the germline V gene are ENHRY and SYGVKD. The trim is 8 bases for V and 6 bases for J, with a gap of 14 bases between the germline ends. The CDR3 sequence holds 12 residues, the cysteine and phenylalanine included. Just the 36-base CDR3 DNA is kept, in frame starting at base 1. Library generation was performed with the immunoSEQ multiplex PCR assay. The table comes from immuneACCESS by way of TCRdb, which keeps in-frame sequences with V and J called. Part of the clones is missing from these tables; in studies checked, under half for an unresolved V gene and the rest for unknown reasons. This sample gives fewer than 20,000 clones in total; roughly 85% of them show up just once. Together, the top ten hold roughly 5% of the sample.

Donors were patients with melanoma. The material sequenced was cells from a culture (not recorded whether cultured in vitro). The chain employs TRBV10-3 and TRBJ2-7; the D gene remains uncertain. The receptor was isolated from a human donor with melanoma. The CDR3 is CAISLVGREQYF. The base sequence is TGTGCCATCTCCCTAGTCGGGCGCGAGCAGTACTTC.